Listed here is a single T cell receptor (beta chain). Antigen specificity is unknown. This entry is derived from a study of T cell responses to AZD1222 COVID-19 vaccine. Regarding the study as a whole: Reportedly, nearly half of unique spike TCRs recognized epitopes outside B.1.351/B.1.1.7 mutations. Among those given AZD1222, only 5 to 7 were seropositive at baseline. Donors were largely white British and mainly female; clonal diversity was possibly underestimated.

TCRdb's table, derived via immunoSEQ multiplex PCR, lists solely in-frame clones and lacks some. The sample includes around 130,000 clones, 90% to 95% of them seen just once. V lost 8 bases and J lost 0, with 13 bases in between. Germline loops: CDR1 GTSNPN, CDR2 SVGIG (reference sequence). This CDR3 comprises 14 residues. The TCR sequence derives from an adult in good health. The chain employs TRBV30 and TRBJ2-2; D is perhaps TRBD1 (6 bases). The sample in question was peripheral blood, obtained on day 0 of AZD1222 vaccination. The CDR3 here is CARTGTPNTGELFF. CDR3 nucleotide sequence: TGTGCCCGGACCGGGACACCGAACACCGGGGAGCTGTTTTTT.